This T cell receptor (beta chain) came from a study of blood T cell repertoires in COVID-19. About the study: Italy, Spain and the United States were the sources of the convalescent and acute COVID-19 samples.

This clone has only a few counts. Sequenced by immunoSEQ multiplex PCR; TCRdb stores in-frame clones only, minus some. This table has 150,000 to 200,000 clones, approximately 89% appearing once. The junction had 10 bases not matched to a gene; V was cut back by 10 bases and J by 6 bases. The CDR3 length is 14 residues. Germline loops: CDR1 ENHRY, CDR2 SYGVKD. Sequencing input: PBMCs or T cells enriched from blood (not recorded which). The rearrangement links TRBV10-3 to TRBJ2-2; 8 positions agree with TRBD2. The source is a woman between 18 and 29 years old who had recovered from COVID-19. CDR3 protein: CATTLAGKSGELFF. The CDR3 DNA reads as TGTGCCACCACGCTAGCGGGCAAATCCGGGGAGCTGTTTTTT.